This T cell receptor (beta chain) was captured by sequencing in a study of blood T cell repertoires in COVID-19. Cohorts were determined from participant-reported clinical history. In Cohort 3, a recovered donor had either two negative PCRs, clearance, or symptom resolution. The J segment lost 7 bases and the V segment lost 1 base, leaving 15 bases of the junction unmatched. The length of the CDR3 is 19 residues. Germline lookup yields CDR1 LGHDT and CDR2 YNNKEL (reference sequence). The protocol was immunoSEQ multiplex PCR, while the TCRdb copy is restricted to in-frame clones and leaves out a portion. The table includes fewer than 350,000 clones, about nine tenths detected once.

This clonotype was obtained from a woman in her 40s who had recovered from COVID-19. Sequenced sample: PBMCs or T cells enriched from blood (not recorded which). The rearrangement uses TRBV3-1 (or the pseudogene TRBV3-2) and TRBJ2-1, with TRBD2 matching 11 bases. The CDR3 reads CASSQALRPGLAGGNEQFF. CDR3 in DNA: TGTGCCAGCAGCCAAGCACTCCGACCCGGGCTAGCGGGGGGTAATGAGCAGTTCTTC.